The subject of this entry is one TCR beta chain. This clone was detected a few times. The antigen this receptor binds is unknown. No base-level quality is on record; no much larger clone is a single base apart. The sample belongs to a study of a mutant IDH1 vaccine in newly diagnosed glioma (dated by TCRdb to 2020 to 2022). Notes on the research overall: Vaccination started 4-6 weeks after radiotherapy alone, or was given together with temozolomide cycles in the groups whose treatment included chemotherapy. Longitudinal TCRB deep sequencing was performed for about two dozen treated patients wherever samples were available for exploratory analyses. Before enrollment, patients had received standard therapy of radiotherapy alone, temozolomide alone, or radiochemotherapy with temozolomide; most received the combination. Six visits were used for peripheral blood collection: V03 (baseline), V05, V07, V10, V12 and V13. Of the approximately 35 treated patients, about 60% were male and approximately 38% were female, and the mean age was approximately 40 years. The week-35 safety follow-up was designated visit V12, and the week-47 end of study was designated visit V13. General study outcomes and caveats: Changes in the top peripheral T cell clonotypes picked up by TCRB sequencing did not appear to be linked to pseudoprogression. Across multiple MHC alleles, vaccine-induced immune responses were seen in 90% to 95% of patients. Selection of PBMC samples for TCRB deep sequencing was based on availability. The authors noted that analyses of patient blood samples could not be reproduced because of sample limitations.

The method was the immunoSEQ multiplex PCR assay. The hsTCRB Kit was used according to the manufacturer's protocol to amplify rearranged TCR beta chain sequences. Sequencing of TCRB libraries was carried out on an Illumina MiSeq. Per the original workflow: The proprietary platform of the kit vendor was used for demultiplexing, trimming and gene mapping. This is the immuneACCESS table as TCRdb keeps it, with only in-frame sequences that have V and J called. A part of the clones is gone; compared with another copy, unresolved V genes explain less than half, and the rest is unexplained. The D gene and trimming were derived from the DNA, and the V and J assignments and clone size from that table. Here the sample has around 40,000 clones; 82% occur a single time. The ten most abundant clones make up about 19% of the sample. Interpreted using the paper, the time point label stands for: week 47, end of study. Every vaccine dose consisted of 300 ug of a 20-mer mutant IDH1 peptide in Montanide, administered subcutaneously together with topical imiquimod. Patients were given eight vaccinations, in weeks 1, 3, 5, 7, 11, 15, 19 and 23, which matched visits V03 through V10. Newly diagnosed WHO grade 3 or 4 IDH1-mutant astrocytomas showing loss of nuclear ATRX were present in the donors. The samples were drawn from NOA16, a multicentre, single-arm, open-label phase I trial in Germany that tested a mutant IDH1 peptide vaccine in humans for the first time. The DNeasy Blood and Tissue Kit was used to extract genomic DNA from EDTA blood for TCRB sequencing.

The germline V gene yields SGDLS for CDR1 and YYNGEE for CDR2. At the junction V is shortened by 1 base and J by 4 bases; bases outside the gene matches: 8. Its CDR3 holds 17 amino acids, cysteine through phenylalanine. The CDR3 DNA has 51 bases and is translated from base 1. This sequence originates from a man in his late teens or twenties with glioma. Some clones in this sample may be carry-over from other donors' samples. The starting material was PBMCs, obtained from a glioma patient whose treatment included an IDH1 peptide vaccine. The sequence is built from TRBV9 and TRBJ2-2, with 9 junctional bases fitting TRBD2. The DNA is TGTGCCAGCAGCGTACGGGGACTAGCTTCCATCACCGGGGAGCTGTTTTTT. Its amino acids are CASSVRGLASITGELFF.